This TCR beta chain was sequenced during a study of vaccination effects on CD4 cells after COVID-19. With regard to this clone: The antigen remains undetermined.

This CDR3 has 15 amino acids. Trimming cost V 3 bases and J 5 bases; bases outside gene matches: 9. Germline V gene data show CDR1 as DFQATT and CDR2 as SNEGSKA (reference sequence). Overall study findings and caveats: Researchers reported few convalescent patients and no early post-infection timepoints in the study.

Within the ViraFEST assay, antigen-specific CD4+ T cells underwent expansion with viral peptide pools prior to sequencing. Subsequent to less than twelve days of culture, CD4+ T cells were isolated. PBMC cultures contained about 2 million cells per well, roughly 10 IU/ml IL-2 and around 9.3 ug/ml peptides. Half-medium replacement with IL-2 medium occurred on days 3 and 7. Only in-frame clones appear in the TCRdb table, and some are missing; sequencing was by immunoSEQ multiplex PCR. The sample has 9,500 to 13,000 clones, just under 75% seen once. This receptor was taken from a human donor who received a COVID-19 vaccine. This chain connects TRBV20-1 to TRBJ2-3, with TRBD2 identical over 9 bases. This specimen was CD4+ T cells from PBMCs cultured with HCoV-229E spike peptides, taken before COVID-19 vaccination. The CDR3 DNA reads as TGCAGTGCTAGTTGGCTAGCGGGACGGGGAGATACGCAGTATTTT. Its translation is CSASWLAGRGDTQYF.